The rows below give T cell receptor beta chains drawn from one sample of a study of OX40 agonist ivuxolimab in advanced cancers. Generated by immunoSEQ multiplex PCR, the TCRdb table keeps only in-frame clones and is missing some. The sample records 37,000 or so clones, 70% to 80% being singletons. This specimen consisted of CD4+ or CD8+ T cells sorted from blood, obtained in a trial of the OX40 agonist ivuxolimab. The source is an adult with an advanced solid tumor such as melanoma, head and neck, liver or kidney cancer. The CDR3 runs from the conserved cysteine through the conserved F or W. The order of the fields is CDR3 length, V gene, J gene, D gene, clone size, CDR3 DNA, CDR3 protein. D genes are given only for firm matches. Clone sizes are given selectively: once, few, many, or a class where the clone is expanded.

12,TRBV5-6,TRBJ2-3,.,.,TGTGCCAGCAGCCCCCACACAGATACGCAGTATTTT,CASSPHTDTQYF
12,TRBV19,TRBJ2-1,.,.,TGTGCCAGTAGTTTGGGATTCGGTGAGCAGTTCTTC,CASSLGFGEQFF
15,TRBV4-1,TRBJ1-5,.,.,TGCGCCAGCAGCCAAGAATTGCCGGGGGGTCAGCCCCAGCATTTT,CASSQELPGGQPQHF
15,TRBV11-2,TRBJ1-5,.,.,TGTGCCAGCAGCTCAGGAAAAAGGGGCAATCAGCCCCAGCATTTT,CASSSGKRGNQPQHF
14,TRBV27,TRBJ1-1,.,.,TGTGCCAGCAGTTCAACCGGCGGGAACACTGAAGCTTTCTTT,CASSSTGGNTEAFF
12,TRBV30,TRBJ1-2,TRBD1,.,TGTGCCCGGACGGGACAGGGCCTTGGCTACACCTTC,CARTGQGLGYTF
10,TRBV29-1,TRBJ2-5,.,.,TGCAGCGCGGGGGAAGAGACCCAGTACTTC,CSAGEETQYF
15,TRBV30,TRBJ1-5,TRBD1,.,TGTGCCTGGAGTCCGACAGGGACAGTGAATCAGCCCCAGCATTTT,CAWSPTGTVNQPQHF
12,TRBV4-1,TRBJ2-1,.,.,TGCGCCAGCAGCCAAGACGGGGGTCCCGGGTTCTTC,CASSQDGGPGFF
18,TRBV4-3,TRBJ1-2,.,.,TGCGCCAGCAGCCGCCTTGGTTTTTTGGGGGCTGTAAACTATGGCTACACCTTC,CASSRLGFLGAVNYGYTF
15,TRBV2,TRBJ2-1,.,.,TGTGCCACCTCGCGGGGACTGATCTCCTACAATGAGCAGTTCTTC,CATSRGLISYNEQFF
17,TRBV13,TRBJ1-5,.,.,TGTGCCAGCATCATAGCAGGGGCGCGTGAGAGCAATCAGCCCCAGCATTTT,CASIIAGARESNQPQHF
11,TRBV5-4,TRBJ2-3,.,.,TGTGCCAGCAGCGTCACAGATACGCAGTATTTT,CASSVTDTQYF
14,TRBV5-4,TRBJ2-2,TRBD1,.,TGTGCCAGCAAGGACAGGGGAAACACCGGGGAGCTGTTTTTT,CASKDRGNTGELFF
14,TRBV9,TRBJ1-3,.,.,TGTGCCAGCAGCGTCGAGGGGGGAGGAAACACCATATATTTT,CASSVEGGGNTIYF
16,TRBV2,TRBJ2-3,TRBD2,.,TGTGCCAGCAGGGCCAGGACTAGCGGGGGATCAGATACGCAGTATTTT,CASRARTSGGSDTQYF
12,TRBV4-1,TRBJ2-1,.,.,TGCGCCAGCAGCCAAGTTGCGACTGAGCAGTTCTTC,CASSQVATEQFF
18,TRBV7-8,TRBJ1-2,.,.,TGTGCCAGCAGCGCTAGATTAGCCACAAACAGGGAAACCTATGGCTACACCTTC,CASSARLATNRETYGYTF
17,TRBV7-3,TRBJ1-5,TRBD1,.,TGTGCCAGCAGCTCGGCCTCCGGGACAGGGGTGAATCAGCCCCAGCATTTT,CASSSASGTGVNQPQHF
14,TRBV6-5,TRBJ1-6,.,.,TGTGCCAGCAGTTACTCTAGGGGGAATTCACCCCTCCACTTT,CASSYSRGNSPLHF
13,TRBV19,TRBJ2-7,TRBD1,.,TGTGCCAGTAGTCCCCGGGACAGCTACGAGCAGTACTTC,CASSPRDSYEQYF
13,TRBV6-6,TRBJ2-5,.,few,TGTGCCAGCAGTTCCAAACCGCGGGAGACCCAGTACTTC,CASSSKPRETQYF
15,TRBV7-9,TRBJ1-4,.,.,TGTGCCAGCAGCTTAGAGGGTACTGGGGGTGAAAAACTGTTTTTT,CASSLEGTGGEKLFF
17,TRBV18,TRBJ2-6,.,.,TGTGCCAGCTCCCCTACGGAGGGGGCCACTGGGGCCAACGTCCTGACTTTC,CASSPTEGATGANVLTF
13,TRBV2,TRBJ2-7,TRBD1,.,TGTGCCAGCAACGGACAGGGGACCTACGAGCAGTACTTC,CASNGQGTYEQYF
15,TRBV27,TRBJ2-1,TRBD2,.,TGTGCCAGCGTCAGCCCGGGACTAGCGTTGAATGAGCAGTTCTTC,CASVSPGLALNEQFF